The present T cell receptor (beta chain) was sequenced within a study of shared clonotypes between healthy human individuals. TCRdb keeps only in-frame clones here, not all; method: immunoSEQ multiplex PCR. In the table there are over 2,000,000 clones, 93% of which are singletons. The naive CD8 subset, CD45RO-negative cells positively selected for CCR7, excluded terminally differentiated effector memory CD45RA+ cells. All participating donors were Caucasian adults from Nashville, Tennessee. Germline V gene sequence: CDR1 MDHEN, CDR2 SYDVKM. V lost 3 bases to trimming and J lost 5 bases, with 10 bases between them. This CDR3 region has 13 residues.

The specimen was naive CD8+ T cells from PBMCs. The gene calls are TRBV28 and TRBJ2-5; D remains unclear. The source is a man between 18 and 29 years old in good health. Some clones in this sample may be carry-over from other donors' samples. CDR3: CASSFPVGETQYF. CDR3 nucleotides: TGTGCCAGCAGTTTCCCTGTCGGGGAGACCCAGTACTTC.